This record looks at one T cell receptor (beta chain) sequence and its context. Its antigen is unknown. Runs used v3.0 of the immunoSEQ assay and were done at survey level. Only in-frame clones appear in the TCRdb table, and some are missing; sequencing was by immunoSEQ multiplex PCR. The profile shows fewer than 25,000 clones, about four fifths of them singletons. The cryopreserved samples used held roughly 0.95-10 million PBMC prior to extraction of DNA. This record comes from a study of long-term antiretroviral therapy in people with HIV. Study-wide context: Samples from the earliest time points predate the 2015 immediate-ART recommendation by about a decade.

Study results and limitations: Adherence to ART, viral resistance and therapy changes lacked any data.

The V and J ends lost 9 bases and 4 bases, in that order; junction bases with no gene match: 12. The CDR3 sequence is 15 residues long. From germline, CDR1 is MGHRA and CDR2 YSYEKL. Sequenced here: unsorted PBMCs, sampled 4.4 years after starting antiretroviral therapy. The chain uses TRBV4-1 and TRBJ2-1; 7 nucleotides line up with TRBD2. This receptor was obtained from a man younger than 45 with HIV. In DNA form, the CDR3 reads TGCGCCAGTACATTAGGGCTAGCGGAGTACAATGAGCAGTTCTTC. Translation gives CASTLGLAEYNEQFF.